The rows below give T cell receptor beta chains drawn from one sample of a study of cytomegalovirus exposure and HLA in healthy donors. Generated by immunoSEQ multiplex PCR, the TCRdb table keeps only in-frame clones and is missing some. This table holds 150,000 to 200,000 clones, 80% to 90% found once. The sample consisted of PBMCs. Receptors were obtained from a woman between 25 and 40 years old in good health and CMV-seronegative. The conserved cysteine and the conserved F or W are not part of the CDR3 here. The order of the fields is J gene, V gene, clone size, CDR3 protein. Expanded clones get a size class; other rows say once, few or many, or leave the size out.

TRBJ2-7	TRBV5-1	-	ASSPGLAVLSSYEQY
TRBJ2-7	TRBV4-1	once	ASSQGGGGGYEQY
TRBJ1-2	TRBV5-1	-	ASSLDRVYGYT
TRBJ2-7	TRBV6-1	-	ASSESGTGGWEQY
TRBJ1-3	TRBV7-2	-	ASSLVADSGNTIY
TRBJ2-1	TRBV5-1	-	ASSLVGTLVYNEQF
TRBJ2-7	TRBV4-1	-	ASSQDLQGFYEQY
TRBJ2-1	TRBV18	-	ASSAGTAYNEQF
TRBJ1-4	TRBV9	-	ASSPGTGTNSNEKLF
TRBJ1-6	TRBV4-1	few	ASSQAPQADYNSPLH
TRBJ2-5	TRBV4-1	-	ASSQEPLAQTQY
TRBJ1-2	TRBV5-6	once	ASSLVQGGNYGYT
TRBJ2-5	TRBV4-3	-	ASSQEGGGQETQY
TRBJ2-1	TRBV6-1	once	ASWSSYNEQF
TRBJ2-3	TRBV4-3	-	ASSQDASGGAGADTQY
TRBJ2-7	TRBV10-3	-	AISAREGLAGVQY
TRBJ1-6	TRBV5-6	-	ASSLPDRPTNSPLH
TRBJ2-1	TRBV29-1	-	FARGLQYNEQF
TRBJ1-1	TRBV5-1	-	ASMIGGSGITEAF
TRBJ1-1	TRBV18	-	ASSPWTGGNTEAF
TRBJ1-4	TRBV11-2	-	ASSLVWGGRNEKLF
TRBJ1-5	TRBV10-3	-	AIAPGTGDQPQH
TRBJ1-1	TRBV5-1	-	ASSLSQSNTEAF
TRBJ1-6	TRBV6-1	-	ASIPDRGVWALH
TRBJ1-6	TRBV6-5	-	ASSATGTGHRLIH
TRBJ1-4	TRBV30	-	AWSLNRNEKLF
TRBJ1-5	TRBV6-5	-	ASSYSDPRRQGHQH
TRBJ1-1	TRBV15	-	ATSRGLGQERNTEAF
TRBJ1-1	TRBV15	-	ATSPGAEAF
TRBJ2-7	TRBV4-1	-	ASSQGDRASPSYEQY
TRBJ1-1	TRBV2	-	ASSLSRGGGEAF
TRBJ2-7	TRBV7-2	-	ASSSWEWGGTYEQY
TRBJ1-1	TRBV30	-	ALARPGKGTEAF
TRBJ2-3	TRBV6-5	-	ASSTAGALGYTQY
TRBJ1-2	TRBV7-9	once	ASHWTGDGYT
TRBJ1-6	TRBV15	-	ATSRDAPGQGESSYNSPLH
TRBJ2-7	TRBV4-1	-	ASSFSGGNYEQY
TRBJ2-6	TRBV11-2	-	ASSLRGGSFSGANVLT
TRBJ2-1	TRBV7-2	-	ASSLELRSYNEQF
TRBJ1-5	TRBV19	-	ASSTSQGRSNQPQH
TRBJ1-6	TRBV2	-	ATGQGGRQEGSPLH
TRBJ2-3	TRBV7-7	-	ASSLEVTGLGGTDTQY
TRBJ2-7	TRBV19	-	ASSETGGGYEQY
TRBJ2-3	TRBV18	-	ASSPWTGREGDTQY
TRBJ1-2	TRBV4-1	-	ASSHLTGQPLGT
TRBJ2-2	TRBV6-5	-	ASSIPGQDTGELF
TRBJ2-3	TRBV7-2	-	ASSLSPRGVPLDTQY
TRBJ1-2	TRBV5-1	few	ASRITGNGGYT